Shown below are 9 T cell receptor beta chains from a single sample sequenced in a study of regulatory T cells in long-lasting Graves disease. Researchers made TCR beta libraries by using iRepertoire HTBI primers and running Arm-PCR on CDR3 regions. TCRdb re-called the multiplex PCR reads with MiXCR, one entry per CDR3 protein. The sample lists approximately 490,000 distinct CDR3 sequences; 15% to 20% were seen once. Sample time point: newly diagnosed GD, antithyroid drugs for less than 3 months. Scientists built the TCR library using RNA that was extracted from PBMCs. These data were also filed under a second study, of T cells in Graves' hyperthyroidism and ophthalmopathy.

The material sequenced was peripheral blood mononuclear cells (PBMCs), taken at new diagnosis, from a patient treated with antithyroid drugs. Source of these receptors: a middle-aged man with Graves disease.

In this sample, this clonotype turned up many times. This chain connects TRBV30 to TRBJ1-5, with TRBD1 as a possible D gene (5 bases). The CDR3 has 13 residues. The V end was cut by 1 base, the J end by 3 bases, with 7 bases between. Germline assignment: CDR1 GTSNPN and CDR2 SVGIG (reference sequence). CDR3 nucleotide sequence: TGTGCCTGGAGTGCGGGACCCAATCAGCCCCAGCATTTT. Its protein is CAWSAGPNQPQHF.

This clonotype was observed at least ten times. V and J are TRBV2 and TRBJ2-7; D gene uncertain. The CDR3 has 11 residues. Germline assignment: CDR1 SNHLY and CDR2 FYNNEI. Trimming took off 8 bases at V and 5 bases at J, with 10 bases between the two ends. CDR3 in amino acids: CASSVIHEQYF. DNA of the CDR3: TGTGCCAGCTCTGTTATTCACGAGCAGTACTTC.

The chain joins TRBV6-2 or TRBV6-3 to TRBJ2-2; D is unclear. V dropped 6 bases and J dropped 4 bases, with 12 bases sitting between them. Germline-derived CDR1 and CDR2 are MNHEY and SVGEGT. This CDR3 is 14 amino acids long. CDR3 coding DNA: TGTGCCAGCAGCCTAATCCCAAGCACCGGGGAGCTGTTTTTT. This translates into CASSLIPSTGELFF.

In its sample, this clonotype was seen many times. The chain uses TRBV7-2 and TRBJ2-1; 9 bases are shared with TRBD2. J lost 13 bases, V lost 3 bases, and 4 bases had no gene match. Germline V gene sequence: CDR1 SGHTA, CDR2 FQGNSA. The CDR3 runs 12 residues. The chain's CDR3 is CASSLGLARQFF. The DNA for the CDR3 is TGTGCCAGCAGCTTGGGACTAGCTCGACAGTTCTTC.

This clonotype occurred many times. The gene calls are TRBV5-1 and TRBJ2-6; the D is unclear. Germline lookup yields CDR1 SGHRS and CDR2 YFSETQ. V was trimmed by 0 bases and J by 0 bases, leaving 10 bases between them. CDR3 length: 17 residues. DNA for the CDR3: TGCGCCAGCAGCTTGGCCTTATGGGTCTCTGGGGCCAACGTCCTGACTTTC. It translates to CASSLALWVSGANVLTF.

There are many counts of this clonotype. The V gene is TRBV7-3, the J gene TRBJ2-1, with 13 nucleotides matching TRBD2. V lost 5 bases and J lost 0; bases outside the gene matches: 10. CDR3 length equals 19 residues. Germline loops: CDR1 SGHTA, CDR2 FQGTGA. CDR3: CASSPSGLAGRSSYNEQFF. The DNA of the CDR3 is TGTGCCAGCAGCCCGTCGGGACTAGCGGGAAGAAGCTCCTACAATGAGCAGTTCTTC.

This clonotype was observed at least ten times. This chain links TRBV20-1 with TRBJ2-1; D is undetermined. The end of the DNA aligns better with TRBJ2-5, so the J call may be wrong. The CDR3 sequence is 12 residues long. CDR1 is DFQATT and CDR2 is SNEGSKA in the germline V gene (reference sequence). The CDR3 reads CSAPSGPETQYF. CDR3 nucleotide sequence: TGCAGTGCTCCCTCAGGCCCCGAGACCCAGTACTTC.

This clonotype came up many times. The CDR3 coding sequence is TGTGCCACCAGCGGACAGGGCTACGAGCAGTACTTC. Amino acid sequence: CATSGQGYEQYF. The chain uses TRBV15 and TRBJ2-7; TRBD1 matches at 8 bases. V gave up 5 bases and J gave up 3 bases; unmatched junction bases: 0. Germline assignment: CDR1 LNHNV and CDR2 YYDKDF (reference sequence). The CDR3 extends over 12 amino acids.

In its sample, this clonotype was seen many times. CDR3 nucleotides: TGCAGTGCCAAGGATCTAGCGGGAGTCACCGATACGCAGTATTTT. As protein: CSAKDLAGVTDTQYF. The chain links TRBV20-1 to TRBJ2-3; TRBD2 matches 10 bases. V was pared by 6 bases and J by 6 bases, with 12 bases of the junction left unmatched. The CDR3 is 15 residues long. The germline V gene has CDR1 DFQATT and CDR2 SNEGSKA (reference sequence).